The sequence of this T cell receptor (beta chain) was determined in a study of blood T cell repertoires in COVID-19. Study-wide context: The United States, Italy and Spain supplied acute and convalescent COVID-19 samples. Nucleic acid was either cDNA or gDNA, and it came from T cells, B-cell-depleted T cells, or PBMCs.

Regarding this clone: The junction differs from germline at one of its ends, possibly a read error.

Original methodology: From reference gene primer amplification, estimates of nucleated cell counts were derived. Profiling relied on immunoSEQ multiplex PCR, and the TCRdb table lists in-frame clones only, not all of them. From that table come the V and J calls and clone size; the DNA was used to work out D and trimming. The table lists hundreds of thousands of clones, about 80% of them singletons. This sequence was found in a woman in her thirties or forties with active or convalescent COVID-19. What was sequenced was peripheral blood.

The CDR3 DNA reads as TGTGCTAGCAGCTTAGCGGGGACAGGGGGAGAGACCCAGTACTTC. Encoded protein: CASSLAGTGGETQYF. The chain recombines TRBV7-7 with TRBJ2-5, with 11 nucleotides matching TRBD1. The CDR3 length is 15 residues. The germline gives CDR1 SSHAT, CDR2 FNYEAQ (reference sequence).